The sequence of this TCR beta chain was determined in a study of shared T cell receptors in the human thymus. Profiling relied on immunoSEQ multiplex PCR, and the TCRdb table lists in-frame clones only, not all of them. The sample carries some 760,000 clones, 75% to 90% recorded once. V shed 3 bases, J shed 4 bases, and the junction held 14 bases outside the gene matches. This CDR3 has 18 residues. The germline V gene encodes CDR1 MGHRA and CDR2 YSYEKL. This sample also appeared in a second study, on human thymus T cells. Turning to that study: From resections taken during corrective heart surgery, the thymus tissue was obtained.

The sequenced sample consisted of thymocytes. The chain has TRBV4-1 and TRBJ1-1; 10 nucleotides line up with TRBD1. The clonotype comes from a girl less than two years old with a congenital heart defect. The CDR3 loop reads CASSHTGTGAPIGTEAFF. The CDR3 bases are TGCGCCAGCAGCCATACCGGGACAGGGGCACCCATCGGCACTGAAGCTTTCTTT.